Following are 28 T cell receptor beta chains from one sample sequenced in a study of T cell repertoires in cytomegalovirus infection. TCRdb analysed the reads with MiXCR anew, one entry per CDR3 protein. The sample lists about 310,000 distinct CDR3 sequences, more than 20% occurring once. What these receptors recognize is not known. The starting material was cultured PBMCs, obtained from culture after CMV antigen stimulation. These receptors were obtained from a human donor in good health (CMV status not recorded). Some clones in this sample may be carry-over from other donors' samples.

The chain carries TRBV12-3 or TRBV12-4 and TRBJ2-1, with TRBD1 as a possible D gene (6 bases). V shed 10 bases and J shed 0 bases, with 13 bases lying between them. The CDR3 loop spans 14 amino acids. The CDR3 loop is CATSAGDSYNEQFF. CDR3 bases: TGTGCCACTTCGGCAGGGGACTCCTACAATGAGCAGTTCTTC.

The chain recombines TRBV15 with TRBJ1-3; no clear D. This CDR3 region has 15 residues. Germline V lookup: CDR1 LNHNV, CDR2 YYDKDF (reference sequence). The V gene lost 1 base and the J gene lost 4 bases, with 11 bases spanning the gap. The DNA of the CDR3 is TGTGCCACCAGCAGAGTGGGCCCGGGAGGAAACACCATATATTTT. Residues: CATSRVGPGGNTIYF. The full variable domain, in which reference TRBV15 and TRBJ1-3 provide the parts outside the CDR3, is DAMVIQNPRYQVTQFGKPVTLSCSQTLNHNVMYWYQQKSSQAPKLLFHYYDKDFNNEADTPDNFQSRRPNTSFCFLDIRSPGLGDTAMYLCATSRVGPGGNTIYFGEGSWLTVV.

The chain joins TRBV27 to TRBJ2-6; no definite D call. This CDR3 has 20 residues. V shed 1 base and J shed 0 bases, with 19 bases lying between them. In germline, CDR1 is MNHEY, CDR2 SMNVEV (reference sequence). The CDR3 region has the DNA TGTGCCAGCAGTTTATTATCGGTAGGGAAGGATTTCTCTGGGGCCAACGTCCTGACTTTC. Translated, it gives CASSLLSVGKDFSGANVLTF. Looking up the rest from reference TRBV27 and TRBJ2-6 gives the full variable domain: EAQVTQNPRYLITVTGKKLTVTCSQNMNHEYMSWYRQDPGLGLRQIYYSMNVEVTDKGDVPEGYKVSRKEKRNFPLILESPSPNQTSLYFCASSLLSVGKDFSGANVLTFGAGSRLTVL.

J is TRBJ2-3 and V is TRBV29-1; D is unresolved. Germline V lookup: CDR1 SQVTM, CDR2 ANQGSEA. The V and J ends lost 1 base and 3 bases respectively, with 5 bases between them. CDR3 length: 12 amino acids. The DNA of the CDR3 is TGCAGCGTTGAAGTAACAACAGATACGCAGTATTTT. It codes for CSVEVTTDTQYF.

This clonotype was seen more than once but under ten times. The chain uses TRBV6-2 or TRBV6-3 and TRBJ2-1; 11 positions match TRBD2. The V gene's germline CDR1 is MNHEY and CDR2 SVGEGT. The ends lost 5 bases at V and 16 bases at J; junction bases unmatched: 7. This CDR3 has 12 amino acids. CDR3 sequence: CASSDTSGRRFF. The CDR3 nucleotides read TGTGCCAGCAGTGACACTAGCGGGAGACGATTCTTC.

V usage is TRBV6-1 and J usage is TRBJ2-7; 12 bases are shared with TRBD2. V shed 6 bases, J shed 7 bases, and the junction held 7 bases outside the gene matches. Germline CDR1 reads MNHNS; CDR2 reads SASEGT. This CDR3 has 14 residues. The CDR3 spells CASRTSGRSDEQYV. Written as DNA, the CDR3 is TGTGCCAGCAGGACTAGCGGGAGATCAGATGAGCAGTACGTC.

The CDR3 region is CASGGGADYGYTF. The CDR3 DNA follows: TGTGCCAGCGGAGGGGGCGCGGACTATGGCTACACCTTC. This rearrangement joins TRBV19 to TRBJ1-2, with 7 nucleotides matching TRBD1. The V segment lost 9 bases and the J segment 3 bases; nucleotides outside the gene matches: 7. The CDR3 loop spans 13 amino acids. Germline V CDR1 and CDR2: LNHDA, SQIVND (reference sequence).

This chain uses TRBV3-1 with TRBJ2-3; 8 nucleotides match TRBD2. V lost 4 bases, J lost 2 bases, and 8 bases stayed unmatched. The CDR3 has 16 amino acids. The germline V gene has CDR1 LGHDT and CDR2 YNNKEL (reference sequence). The CDR3 loop is CASSPTGGRNTDTQYF. The CDR3 region has the DNA TGTGCCAGCAGCCCGACCGGCGGGAGGAACACAGATACGCAGTATTTT.

The rearrangement joins TRBV7-8 to TRBJ2-1; D not certain. V lost 1 base and J lost 3, with 13 bases in between. CDR3 length: 16 residues. The germline V gene has CDR1 SGHVS and CDR2 FQNEAQ. As DNA, the CDR3 is TGTGCCAGCAGCTTAGGGTATAGAAGGTACTACAATGAGCAGTTCTTC. It specifies CASSLGYRRYYNEQFF.

The J gene is TRBJ2-2, the V gene TRBV7-9; maybe TRBD1 (6 bases). The CDR3 has 14 residues. V was clipped by 5 bases and J by 2 bases, with 9 bases between them. The germline V gene has CDR1 SEHNR and CDR2 FQNEAQ (reference sequence). The CDR3 region has the DNA TGTGCCAGCAGCCCGGACAGCAACACCGGGGAGCTGTTTTTT. Protein sequence: CASSPDSNTGELFF.

This clonotype was observed at least ten times. For the CDR3, the DNA is TGTGCCAGCAGCTTAGGCCAGGGGCTTCTGCCCCAGCATTTT. It yields the protein CASSLGQGLLPQHF. This sequence joins TRBV7-2 and TRBJ1-5; D might be TRBD1 (6 bases). This CDR3 is built from 14 residues. V was cut by 1 base and J by 9 bases, with 13 bases left in between. Germline V lookup: CDR1 SGHTA, CDR2 FQGNSA.

This clonotype has more than one count but fewer than ten. The chain joins TRBV27 to TRBJ1-1; tentatively, D is TRBD1 (6 bases). The germline V and J ends were trimmed by 2 bases and 4 bases, with 14 bases remaining between them. Germline CDR1 reads MNHEY; CDR2 reads SMNVEV (reference sequence). This CDR3 spans 15 amino acids. CDR3 sequence (DNA): TGTGCCAGCAGTTTAATAGGCGGGGGGCCCACTGAAGCTTTCTTT. As protein: CASSLIGGGPTEAFF.

There are a few counts of this clonotype. J is TRBJ1-1 and V is TRBV4-1; a weak D match, TRBD1 (6 bases). From germline, CDR1 is MGHRA and CDR2 YSYEKL. The CDR3 loop spans 16 amino acids. Trimming shortened V by 5 bases and J by 5 bases, and 21 bases separated the two germline ends. Written as DNA, the CDR3 is TGCGCCAGCAGCTCCTCGAATTCCAGGGGCGGGACTGAAGCTTTCTTT. Protein: CASSSSNSRGGTEAFF.

This clonotype was picked up a small number of times. This rearrangement joins TRBV19 to TRBJ2-1; the D is unclear. Germline CDR1 and CDR2: LNHDA and SQIVND (reference sequence). The CDR3 has 15 amino acids. Trimming took off 8 bases at V and 1 base at J, with 15 bases between the two ends. The CDR3 protein is CASALKDLSYNEQFF. CDR3 bases: TGTGCCAGTGCCCTGAAGGATCTTTCCTACAATGAGCAGTTCTTC.

This clonotype came up a few times. V is TRBV29-1 and J is TRBJ1-3; unclear D gene. Germline loops: CDR1 SQVTM, CDR2 ANQGSEA. The CDR3 totals 11 residues. Deletions cut 3 bases from V and 3 bases from J, with 3 bases between. This CDR3 reads CSVDGGNTIYF. Here the CDR3 DNA reads TGCAGCGTTGACGGTGGAAACACCATATATTTT.

In its sample, this clonotype was seen many times. V and J are TRBV7-2 and TRBJ1-1; D is uncertain. Germline values: CDR1 SGHTA, CDR2 FQGNSA. V was trimmed by 1 base and J by 0 bases, leaving 3 bases between them. This CDR3 spans 13 amino acids. For the CDR3, the DNA is TGTGCCAGCAGCTTAGACATGAACACTGAAGCTTTCTTT. Protein: CASSLDMNTEAFF.

In regard to this clonotype: A read error may be the cause here, since a much bigger clone is one base away. The chain employs TRBV7-9 and TRBJ1-4, with D unresolved. Trimming pared 1 base from V and 4 bases from J, leaving 1 base between. The CDR3 sequence is 12 residues long. Germline CDR1 is SEHNR and CDR2 is FQNEAQ (reference sequence). CDR3 loop: CASSLDNEKLFF. CDR3 coding DNA: TGTGCCAGCAGCTTAGATAATGAAAAACTGTTTTTT.

This clonotype was counted only a few times. The chain combines TRBV10-3 with TRBJ2-7, with 13 bases lining up with TRBD2. Germline CDR1 is ENHRY and CDR2 is SYGVKD. The CDR3 consists of 13 residues. Trimming removed 10 bases from V and 5 bases from J; junction bases left unmatched: 5. The CDR3 here is CATRTSGSDEQYV. CDR3 in DNA: TGTGCCACTAGGACTAGCGGGAGTGACGAGCAGTACGTC.

This clonotype showed up just once. The gene calls are TRBV20-1 and TRBJ1-2; 7 nucleotides line up with TRBD1. CDR1 is DFQATT and CDR2 is SNEGSKA in the germline V gene (reference sequence). V was clipped by 5 bases and J by 4 bases; unmatched bases: 10. The CDR3 is 14 residues long. The CDR3 protein is CSAPEQGFGYGYTF. CDR3 nucleotides: TGCAGTGCTCCGGAACAGGGGTTTGGCTATGGCTACACCTTC.

In its sample, this clonotype was seen once. V usage is TRBV19 and J usage is TRBJ1-5, with a weak D call TRBD1 (6 bases). The CDR3 spans 14 residues. V lost 3 bases, J lost 5 bases, and 11 bases lay in between. CDR1 and CDR2 from the germline V gene are LNHDA and SQIVND (reference sequence). CDR3 amino acids: CASSILQGDQPQHF. CDR3 nucleotides: TGTGCCAGTAGTATTTTACAGGGCGATCAGCCCCAGCATTTT.

This clonotype was counted ten times or more. The rearrangement links TRBV7-2 to TRBJ1-5; maybe TRBD1 (5 bases). Germline V gene lookup returns CDR1 SGHTA and CDR2 FQGNSA. V was clipped by 5 bases and J by 0 bases, with 14 bases between them. CDR3 length equals 16 residues. The CDR3: CASSLVGGNSNQPQHF. DNA of the CDR3: TGTGCCAGCAGCCTGGTTGGGGGGAATAGCAATCAGCCCCAGCATTTT.

This clonotype was seen more than once but under ten times. This chain links TRBV18 with TRBJ1-4; no clear D gene. V was cut by 6 bases and J by 4 bases, with 15 bases left in between. The CDR3 is made up of 15 amino acids. CDR1 and CDR2 from the germline V gene are KGHSH and LQKENI. CDR3 sequence (DNA): TGTGCCAGCTCTACCAGTCCCGTCTATAATGAAAAACTGTTTTTT. It yields the protein CASSTSPVYNEKLFF.

The chain joins TRBV28 to TRBJ2-3; TRBD1 matches at 9 bases. This CDR3 contains 14 residues. J gave up 5 bases and V 4 bases, and 4 bases lay outside the gene matches. CDR1 is MDHEN, CDR2 SYDVKM, per germline. The CDR3 bases are TGTGCCAGCAGTTGGGGACAGGGTGGAGATACGCAGTATTTT. Translating gives CASSWGQGGDTQYF.

The table lists this clonotype with a few counts. This chain links TRBV19 with TRBJ1-5; D perhaps matches TRBD1 (6 bases). The V gene lost 0 bases and the J gene lost 3 bases, with 12 bases spanning the gap. The CDR3 consists of 16 residues. Per germline, CDR1 LNHDA and CDR2 SQIVND (reference sequence). CDR3 sequence (DNA): TGTGCCAGTAGTATAGATCTATACAGGGTCAATCAGCCCCAGCATTTT. This gives the protein CASSIDLYRVNQPQHF.

The chain uses TRBV29-1 and TRBJ2-2, with TRBD1 matching 7 bases. Germline V lookup: CDR1 SQVTM, CDR2 ANQGSEA. There are 14 residues in the CDR3. V dropped 5 bases and J dropped 2; count of bases not matched to a gene: 5. The CDR3 nucleotides are TGCAGCGTTAGGACAGGACCCAACACCGGGGAGCTGTTTTTT. This encodes CSVRTGPNTGELFF.

This clonotype was observed many times. The V gene is TRBV15, the J gene TRBJ1-1, with D maybe TRBD1 (5 bases). CDR1 and CDR2 from the germline V gene are LNHNV and YYDKDF (reference sequence). The length of the CDR3 is 16 residues. With 3 bases removed from V and 3 bases from J, the gap between germline ends came to 17 bases. The CDR3 DNA reads as TGTGCCACCAGCAGTGGGGCGGGGGGGGTGGACACTGAAGCTTTCTTT. Translating it yields CATSSGAGGVDTEAFF.

This clonotype occurred a few times. The J gene is TRBJ1-1, the V gene TRBV11-2; 8 nucleotides align to TRBD1. Germline V gene data show CDR1 as SGHAT and CDR2 as FQNNGV. The CDR3 extends over 13 amino acids. The V gene end was trimmed by 5 bases and the J gene end by 9 bases; junction bases not matched to a gene: 8. In DNA, the CDR3 is TGTGCCAGCAGCCCCGGGACAGGTCAAAAAGCTTTCTTT. Its protein is CASSPGTGQKAFF.

The rearrangement uses TRBV4-1 and TRBJ2-5, with D possibly TRBD2 on 6 matching bases. Trimming cost V 0 bases and J 4 bases, with 15 bases left between them. Germline V gene data show CDR1 as MGHRA and CDR2 as YSYEKL. The CDR3 totals 16 residues. The CDR3 nucleotides read TGCGCCAGCAGCCAAGATGGAGGGGCGCGGGGAGAGACCCAGTACTTC. This encodes CASSQDGGARGETQYF.